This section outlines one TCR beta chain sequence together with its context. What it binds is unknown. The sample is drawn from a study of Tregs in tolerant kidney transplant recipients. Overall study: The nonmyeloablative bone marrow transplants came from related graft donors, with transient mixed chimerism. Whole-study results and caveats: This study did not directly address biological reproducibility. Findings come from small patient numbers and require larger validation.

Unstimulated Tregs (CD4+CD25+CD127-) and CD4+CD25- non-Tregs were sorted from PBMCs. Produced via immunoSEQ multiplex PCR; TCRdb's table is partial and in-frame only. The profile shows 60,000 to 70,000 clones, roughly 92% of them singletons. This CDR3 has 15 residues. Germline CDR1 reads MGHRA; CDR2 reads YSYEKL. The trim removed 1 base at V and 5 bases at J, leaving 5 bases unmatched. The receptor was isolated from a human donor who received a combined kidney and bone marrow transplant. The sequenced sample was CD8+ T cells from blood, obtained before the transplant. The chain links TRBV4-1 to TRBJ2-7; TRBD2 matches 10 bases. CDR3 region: CASSQGGLALDEQYF. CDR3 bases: TGCGCCAGCAGCCAAGGGGGACTAGCGTTAGACGAGCAGTACTTC.